Each of the 15 T cell receptor beta chains below was sequenced from the same sample in a study of sequential checkpoint blockade in melanoma. The method was immunoSEQ multiplex PCR; TCRdb's version includes in-frame clones alone and lacks a portion of them. The sample consists of about 24,000 clones, approximately 78% of them appearing once. The treatment is: randomized to nivolumab then ipilimumab (arm A) or the reverse (arm B). The sample consisted of CD8+ T cells sorted from blood (inferred from file names), taken from a patient given nivolumab and ipilimumab in sequence. These receptors all stem from a human donor with melanoma.

A single count supports this clone. This chain joins TRBV5-1 and TRBJ1-5; D possibly corresponds to TRBD1 (6 bases). Germline CDR1 is SGHRS and CDR2 is YFSETQ. Between the trimmed V and J ends, which lost 0 bases and 7 bases, there was a span of 17 bases. This CDR3 has 16 residues. Written as DNA, the CDR3 is TGCGCCAGCAGCTTGGGGGGGACACCAGCAGGGCAGCCCCAGCATTTT. Residues: CASSLGGTPAGQPQHF.

The chain combines TRBV2 with TRBJ2-1; possibly TRBD1 for D (5 bases). V lost 5 bases, J lost 4 bases, and 9 bases lay in between. Germline CDR1 and CDR2: SNHLY and FYNNEI. The CDR3 consists of 13 residues. CDR3 sequence: CASSLDSYNEQFF. As DNA, the CDR3 is TGTGCCAGCAGTCTAGACAGTTACAATGAGCAGTTCTTC. Complete variable domain (other parts from reference TRBV2 and TRBJ2-1): EPEVTQTPSHQVTQMGQEVILRCVPISNHLYFYWYRQILGQKVEFLVSFYNNEISEKSEIFDDQFSVERPDGSNFTLKIRSTKLEDSAMYFCASSLDSYNEQFFGPGTRLTVL.

J is TRBJ1-1 and V is TRBV5-1; 8 bases align to TRBD1. After removal of 5 bases from V and 4 bases from J, the junction contained 10 bases not matched to a gene. There are 15 residues in the CDR3. The germline gives CDR1 SGHRS, CDR2 YFSETQ. The DNA of the CDR3 is TGCGCCAGCAGGACGACAGGGGCTGGCGGCACTGAAGCTTTCTTT. It specifies CASRTTGAGGTEAFF.

The chain links TRBV21-1 to TRBJ1-5. TRBV21-1 is a documented pseudogene. The CDR3 loop spans 17 amino acids. This CDR3 reads CASSKIVSSSRDQPQHF. For the CDR3, the DNA is TGTGCCAGCAGCAAAATAGTTTCCAGTTCGAGGGATCAGCCCCAGCATTTT.

J is TRBJ1-5 and V is TRBV19; D is perhaps TRBD1 (5 bases). The V gene's germline CDR1 is LNHDA and CDR2 SQIVND (reference sequence). This CDR3 is built from 16 residues. Trimming took off 5 bases at V and 4 bases at J, with 18 bases between the two ends. CDR3 residues: CASSPHRRGGNQPQHF. For the CDR3, the DNA is TGTGCCAGTAGTCCCCATCGGAGGGGTGGGAATCAGCCCCAGCATTTT.

The genes are TRBV28 and TRBJ2-7; D gene unclear. The CDR3 extends over 15 amino acids. V was pared by 5 bases and J by 0 bases, with 14 bases between. Germline assignment: CDR1 MDHEN and CDR2 SYDVKM. CDR3 nucleotides: TGTGCCAGCAGTAAACCGGGTGGAAGCTCCTACGAGCAGTACTTC. As protein: CASSKPGGSSYEQYF.

The chain combines TRBV18 with TRBJ1-2; 7 nucleotides agree with TRBD1. This CDR3 spans 13 amino acids. Trimming cost V 4 bases and J 5 bases; bases outside gene matches: 4. The germline CDR1 and CDR2 sequences are KGHSH and LQKENI. The CDR3 DNA reads TGTGCCAGCTCACGAGGGACAGAATATGGCTACACCTTC. The encoded protein is CASSRGTEYGYTF.

This chain uses TRBV9 with TRBJ2-7; D gene uncertain. This CDR3 contains 15 residues. The V end was cut by 0 bases, the J end by 2 bases, with 12 bases between. Germline CDR1 reads SGDLS; CDR2 reads YYNGEE. The CDR3 DNA is TGTGCCAGCAGCGTAGAAGCCGGGTTTACCTACGAGCAGTACTTC. Its translation: CASSVEAGFTYEQYF.

Only one count was recorded for this clone. This chain connects TRBV5-1 to TRBJ2-2, with D hard to call. The V end lost 3 bases, the J end lost 0 bases, and 9 bases lay between the germline ends. There are 15 residues in the CDR3. Germline values: CDR1 SGHRS, CDR2 YFSETQ. The CDR3 is CASSSRVPNTGELFF. Written as DNA, the CDR3 is TGCGCCAGCAGCTCCCGGGTCCCGAACACCGGGGAGCTGTTTTTT.

The chain recombines TRBV30 with TRBJ1-2; D uncertain. The germline gives CDR1 GTSNPN, CDR2 SVGIG (reference sequence). Trimming took off 3 bases at V and 5 bases at J, with 10 bases between the two ends. There are 12 residues in the CDR3. CDR3 amino acids: CAWSGGPYGYTF. In DNA form, the CDR3 reads TGTGCCTGGAGCGGCGGGCCTTATGGCTACACCTTC. The whole variable domain, filled in from reference TRBV30 and TRBJ1-2, reads SQTIHQWPATLVQPVGSPLSLECTVEGTSNPNLYWYRQAAGRGLQLLFYSVGIGQISSEVPQNLSASRPQDRQFILSSKKLLLSDSGFYLCAWSGGPYGYTFGSGTRLTVV.

V gene TRBV4-1 combines with J gene TRBJ2-3; 8 bases align to TRBD2. The CDR3 has 19 residues. CDR1 MGHRA and CDR2 YSYEKL come from the germline V gene. V was clipped by 0 bases and J by 3 bases; unmatched bases: 14. CDR3: CASSQDMFFGSSGTDTQYF. In DNA, the CDR3 is TGCGCCAGCAGCCAAGACATGTTTTTTGGTTCTAGCGGGACAGATACGCAGTATTTT.

This chain uses TRBV28 with TRBJ2-5; D is perhaps TRBD1 (6 bases). The CDR3 runs 15 residues. Germline V gives CDR1 MDHEN, CDR2 SYDVKM. Trimming removed 4 bases from V and 4 bases from J, with 16 bases in between. The CDR3 nucleotides are TGTGCCAGCAGTTCCCCCGTGGGGGCAGGAGAGACCCAGTACTTC. It codes for CASSSPVGAGETQYF.

V and J are TRBV9 and TRBJ2-3; D possibly corresponds to TRBD2 (5 bases). Germline V gene data show CDR1 as SGDLS and CDR2 as YYNGEE. The CDR3 consists of 14 residues. Trimming cost V 2 bases and J 3 bases, with 10 bases left between them. The CDR3 here is CASSVLALTDTQYF. In DNA, the CDR3 is TGTGCCAGCAGCGTCCTAGCTTTAACAGATACGCAGTATTTT.

J is TRBJ2-5 and V is TRBV5-1, with 12 positions matching TRBD1. Germline V gives CDR1 SGHRS, CDR2 YFSETQ. Trimming at V came to 4 bases and at J to 7 bases, leaving 11 bases not matched to a gene. The CDR3 is 16 residues long. The CDR3 DNA follows: TGCGCCAGCAGCCCACCGGCTGGGACAGGGGGCGGGACCCAGTACTTC. Amino acid sequence: CASSPPAGTGGGTQYF.

The chain employs TRBV10-2 and TRBJ2-7; the D gene is possibly TRBD2 (6 bases). The CDR3 loop spans 14 amino acids. Trimming shortened V by 7 bases and J by 4 bases, and 17 bases separated the two germline ends. CDR1 WSHSY and CDR2 SAAADI come from the germline V gene. The CDR3 nucleotides are TGCGCCAGCACGGGCCGGGAGTTGGGGTACGAGCAGTACTTC. It specifies CASTGRELGYEQYF.